This TCR beta chain was identified during a study of regulatory T cells in long-lasting Graves disease. Time point in this sample: newly diagnosed GD, antithyroid drugs for less than 3 months. With RNA extracted from PBMCs as input, the TCR library was made. Xi'an, China, was home to the endocrinology department that provided patients. Construction of TCR beta libraries relied on iRepertoire HTBI primers and on Arm-PCR targeting CDR3 regions. MiXCR, run by TCRdb on the multiplex PCR reads, gives a single entry per CDR3 protein. The repertoire includes a few hundred thousand distinct CDR3 sequences, approximately 15% of them detected once, and 17% sits in the top ten. The ends were cut back, 0 bases at V and 5 bases at J, with 14 bases in the middle. The CDR3 is made up of 15 amino acids. Germline lookup yields CDR1 SGDLS and CDR2 YYNGEE. The same specimen was also included in a second study, on T cells in Graves' hyperthyroidism and ophthalmopathy.

The chain employs TRBV9 and TRBJ2-5, with D possibly TRBD2 on 5 matching bases. The clonotype comes from a woman aged 45-60 years with Graves disease. The sample consisted of peripheral blood mononuclear cells (PBMCs), taken at new diagnosis, from a patient treated with antithyroid drugs. The CDR3 loop is CASSVDEGASETQYF. The CDR3 DNA sequence: TGTGCCAGCAGCGTAGATGAGGGCGCCTCGGAGACCCAGTACTTC.